One and the same sample provided the 5 T cell receptor beta chains below, sequenced in a study of Graves' ophthalmopathy and Graves' hyperthyroidism. TCR beta CDR3 regions were amplified from RNA transcripts. HTBI-primed first-round RT-PCR preceded second-round multiplex PCR. Using its own MiXCR run on the multiplex PCR reads, TCRdb lists one record per CDR3 protein. Altogether about 210,000 distinct CDR3 sequences are present, 25% to 30% being singletons, with the ten largest covering about 9.3%. The sequencing input was peripheral blood. The origin of the receptors is a man aged 50-59 years with Graves' ophthalmopathy.

This clonotype was counted many times. The rearrangement joins TRBV6-2 or TRBV6-3 to TRBJ2-2; D is undetermined. This CDR3 is built from 13 residues. The V gene lost 2 bases and the J gene lost 7 bases, with 8 bases spanning the gap. Germline CDR1 MNHEY, CDR2 SVGEGT. In nucleotides, the CDR3 is TGTGCCAGCAGTTACGGCGTGGGCGGGGAGCTGTTTTTT. Its protein is CASSYGVGGELFF.

With respect to this clonotype: A clone one base away is much larger, so this may be a read error. The chain is built from TRBV12-5 and TRBJ1-2, with D possibly being TRBD1 (6 bases). The germline V gene encodes CDR1 LGHNT and CDR2 FRNRAP. The CDR3 extends over 16 amino acids. Between the trimmed V and J ends, which lost 2 bases and 7 bases, there was a span of 20 bases. In DNA, the CDR3 is TGTGCTAGTGGTTTGACACAACCCGACAGGTTTCTTGGCTACACCTTC. Encoded protein: CASGLTQPDRFLGYTF. Drawing the rest from reference TRBV12-5 and TRBJ1-2, the complete variable domain is DARVTQTPRHKVTEMGQEVTMRCQPILGHNTVFWYRQTMMQGLELLAYFRNRAPLDDSGMPKDRFSAEMPDATLATLKIQPSEPRDSAVYFCASGLTQPDRFLGYTFGSGTRLTVV.

The rearrangement links TRBV15 to TRBJ1-6; possibly TRBD1 for D (6 bases). V gave up 2 bases and J gave up 14 bases, with 22 bases separating them. The CDR3 contains 16 residues. Germline V gene sequence: CDR1 LNHNV, CDR2 YYDKDF (reference sequence). CDR3 protein: CATSRRLDRPAGALHF. In DNA, the CDR3 is TGTGCCACCAGCAGACGTCTAGACAGGCCCGCAGGAGCCCTCCACTTT.

This clonotype came up many times. The chain couples TRBV25-1 to TRBJ2-7; D perhaps matches TRBD1 (5 bases). Germline V gene lookup returns CDR1 MGHDK and CDR2 SYGVNS. Trimming took off 6 bases at V and 2 bases at J, with 14 bases between the two ends. The CDR3 is 14 residues long. The CDR3: CASRDSGAPYEQYF. CDR3 sequence (DNA): TGTGCCAGCAGAGACTCTGGGGCCCCCTACGAGCAGTACTTC.

The gene calls are TRBV9 and TRBJ1-5; no reliable D call. Trimming cost V 5 bases and J 3 bases, with 6 bases left between them. This CDR3 spans 12 amino acids. CDR1 and CDR2 (germline): SGDLS, YYNGEE. The CDR3 bases are TGTGCCAGCAGTTACGACAATCAGCCCCAGCATTTT. Protein: CASSYDNQPQHF.